In its sample, the clone carrying this T cell receptor beta chain is medium-sized. An end of the junction does not agree with germline; a read error may underlie this. The CDR3 is 14 residues long. Germline V gives CDR1 MNHEY, CDR2 SVGAGI. The sample comes from a study of metastatic and nonmetastatic thyroid tumors. Thyroid surgery was performed in patients who had received no treatment beforehand. With MiXCR, TCRdb called clones anew from the PCR reads. The profile shows over 25,000 clones, roughly 15% of them singletons. This receptor was identified in a male donor with papillary thyroid cancer or a benign thyroid nodule (not recorded which). Some clones in this sample may be carry-over from other donors' samples. Material for sequencing was blood. This chain uses TRBV6-5 with TRBJ1-1; D is unclear. The CDR3 DNA reads as TGTGCCAGCAGTTACATTGAGGGAACACTGAAGCTGGATTTT. As protein: CASSYIEGTLKLDF.